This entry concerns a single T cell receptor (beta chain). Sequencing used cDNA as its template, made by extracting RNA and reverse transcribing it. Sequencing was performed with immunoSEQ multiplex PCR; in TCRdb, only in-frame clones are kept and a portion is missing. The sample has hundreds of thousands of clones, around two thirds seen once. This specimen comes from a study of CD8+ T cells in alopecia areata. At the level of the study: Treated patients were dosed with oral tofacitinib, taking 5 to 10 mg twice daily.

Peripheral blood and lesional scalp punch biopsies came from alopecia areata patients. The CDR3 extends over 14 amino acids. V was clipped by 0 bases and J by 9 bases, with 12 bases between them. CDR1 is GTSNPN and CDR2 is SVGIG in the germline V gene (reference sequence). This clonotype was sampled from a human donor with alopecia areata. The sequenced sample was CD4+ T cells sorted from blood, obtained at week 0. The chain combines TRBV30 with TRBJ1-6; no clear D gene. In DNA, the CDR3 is TGTGCCTGGAGTGTAACCGGAGATGGTTCACCCCTCCACTTT. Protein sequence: CAWSVTGDGSPLHF.